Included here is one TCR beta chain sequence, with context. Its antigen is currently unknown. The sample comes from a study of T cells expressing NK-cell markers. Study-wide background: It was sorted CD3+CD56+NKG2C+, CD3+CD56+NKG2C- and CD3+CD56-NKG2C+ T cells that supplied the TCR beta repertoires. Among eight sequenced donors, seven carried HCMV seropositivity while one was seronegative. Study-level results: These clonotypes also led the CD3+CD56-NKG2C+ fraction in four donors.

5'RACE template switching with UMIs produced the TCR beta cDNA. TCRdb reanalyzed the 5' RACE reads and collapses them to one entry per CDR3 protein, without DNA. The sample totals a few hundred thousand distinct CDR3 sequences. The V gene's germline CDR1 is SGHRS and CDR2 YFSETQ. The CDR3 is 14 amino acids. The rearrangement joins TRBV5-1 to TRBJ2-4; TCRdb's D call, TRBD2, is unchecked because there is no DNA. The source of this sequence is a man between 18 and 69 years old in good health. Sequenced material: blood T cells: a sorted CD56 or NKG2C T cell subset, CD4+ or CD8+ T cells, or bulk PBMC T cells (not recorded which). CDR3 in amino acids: CASSLAARADIQYF.